One and the same sample provided the 25 T cell receptor beta chains below, sequenced in a study of T cells in Graves' hyperthyroidism and ophthalmopathy. Amplified TCR beta CDR3 regions derived from RNA transcripts. First-round RT-PCR with HTBI primers amplified the TCR CDR3 region. TCRdb called the multiplex PCR reads again in MiXCR, with one record for every CDR3 protein. The top ten clones hold around 3.9% of a sample with approximately 640,000 distinct CDR3 sequences, about 17% of them seen once. Sequenced: blood. These receptors originate from a woman aged 30 to 39 with Graves' hyperthyroidism.

The CDR3: CASSSPLRDKTYEQYF. CDR3 bases: TGTGCCAGCAGCTCCCCGTTACGTGACAAGACCTACGAGCAGTACTTC. The chain couples TRBV7-2 to TRBJ2-7; D is unclear. Germline CDR1 and CDR2: SGHTA and FQGNSA. The length of the CDR3 is 16 residues. Trimming shortened V by 4 bases and J by 2 bases, and 18 bases separated the two germline ends.

This clonotype occurred many times. CDR3 protein: CASRVQGNYGYTF. CDR3 bases: TGTGCCAGCAGGGTTCAGGGGAACTATGGCTACACCTTC. The chain is built from TRBV28 and TRBJ1-2, with a weak D call TRBD1 (6 bases). CDR1 MDHEN and CDR2 SYDVKM come from the germline V gene. This CDR3 comprises 13 residues. Trimming took 6 bases from V and 2 from J, leaving 10 bases between them.

This clonotype occurred a few times. V is TRBV7-2 and J is TRBJ1-5; D remains ambiguous. This CDR3 has 15 amino acids. With 5 bases removed from V and 5 bases from J, the gap between germline ends came to 16 bases. Germline loops: CDR1 SGHTA, CDR2 FQGNSA. The CDR3 nucleotides read TGTGCCAGCAGCCTCACTATGGGCGGTGATCAGCCCCAGCATTTT. Translated, it gives CASSLTMGGDQPQHF.

V usage is TRBV7-3 and J usage is TRBJ2-7, with D perhaps TRBD2 (6 bases). Germline CDR1 SGHTA, CDR2 FQGTGA. V lost 2 bases, J lost 6 bases, and 17 bases lay in between. CDR3 length equals 15 residues. CDR3 region: CASSLGGSSRAEQYF. The CDR3 DNA is TGTGCCAGCAGCTTAGGGGGGTCCTCTCGGGCCGAGCAGTACTTC.

This clonotype was counted ten times or more. This sequence joins TRBV6-2 or TRBV6-3 and TRBJ2-7; 7 positions match TRBD2. This CDR3 is built from 18 residues. Germline trimming cut 0 bases from V and 4 bases from J; bases unmatched to any gene: 15. In germline, CDR1 is MNHEY, CDR2 SVGEGT. The CDR3 loop reads CASSYSIHGLAGEYEQYF. DNA of the CDR3: TGTGCCAGCAGTTACTCGATACACGGACTGGCGGGAGAATACGAGCAGTACTTC.

This clonotype was counted between two and nine times. This chain uses TRBV9 with TRBJ2-7, with TRBD1 identical over 7 bases. CDR1 SGDLS and CDR2 YYNGEE come from the germline V gene. The CDR3 has 18 amino acids. V was clipped by 4 bases and J by 3 bases; unmatched bases: 19. The CDR3 coding sequence is TGTGCCAGCAGCTTAGGGGGCAAGGGTGACAGGGAAGGCTACGAGCAGTACTTC. Encoded protein: CASSLGGKGDREGYEQYF.

This clonotype has ten or more counts. This chain uses TRBV7-9 with TRBJ1-2, with 7 bases that match TRBD1. The CDR3 has 13 amino acids. Germline assignment: CDR1 SEHNR and CDR2 FQNEAQ (reference sequence). After removal of 5 bases from V and 5 bases from J, the junction contained 5 bases not matched to a gene. CDR3 DNA: TGTGCCAGCAGCCCGACAGGGAGGTATGGCTACACCTTC. This sequence encodes CASSPTGRYGYTF.

This clonotype was observed at least ten times. The rearrangement joins TRBV20-1 to TRBJ2-7; D not certain. The germline V and J ends were trimmed by 6 bases and 1 base, with 34 bases remaining between them. This CDR3 spans 20 amino acids. CDR1 is DFQATT, CDR2 SNEGSKA, per germline (reference sequence). This CDR3 reads CSATDQYRVESGRSSYEQYF. The CDR3 bases are TGCAGTGCCACAGACCAATACCGCGTAGAATCTGGTCGCTCATCCTACGAGCAGTACTTC.

This clonotype was observed a handful of times. The chain is built from TRBV7-2 and TRBJ1-3; TRBD1 matches at 7 bases. V lost 3 bases to trimming and J lost 2 bases; unmatched junction nucleotides: 7. Germline values: CDR1 SGHTA, CDR2 FQGNSA. The CDR3 sequence is 16 residues long. CDR3 bases: TGTGCCAGCAGCTTCGGGACAGATATGACTGGAAACACCATATATTTT. Its translation is CASSFGTDMTGNTIYF.

This clonotype was seen more than once but under ten times. This chain links TRBV29-1 with TRBJ2-5; D possibly corresponds to TRBD2 (7 bases). Germline V gives CDR1 SQVTM, CDR2 ANQGSEA. With 4 bases removed from V and 5 bases from J, the gap between germline ends came to 20 bases. The CDR3 contains 15 residues. CDR3 sequence: CSVGDKGGVEETQYF. In nucleotides, the CDR3 is TGCAGCGTTGGGGATAAGGGGGGGGTAGAGGAGACCCAGTACTTC.

The chain combines TRBV5-1 with TRBJ2-7, with 7 bases aligning to TRBD1. Germline assignment: CDR1 SGHRS and CDR2 YFSETQ. Germline trimming cut 0 bases from V and 5 bases from J; bases unmatched to any gene: 2. The CDR3 has 13 amino acids. CDR3 residues: CASSLGDSNEQYF. CDR3 DNA sequence: TGCGCCAGCAGCTTGGGGGACAGTAACGAGCAGTACTTC.

V and J are TRBV4-3 and TRBJ2-3, with 7 nucleotides matching TRBD1. From germline, CDR1 is LGHNA and CDR2 YSLEER. The J segment lost 1 base and the V segment lost 1 base, leaving 5 bases of the junction unmatched. This CDR3 is built from 16 residues. The CDR3 region has the DNA TGCGCCAGCAGCCAAGGAGCAGGGGGAGGCACAGATACGCAGTATTTT. Protein product: CASSQGAGGGTDTQYF.

At least ten counts were recorded for this clonotype. V gene TRBV7-2 combines with J gene TRBJ2-1; a weak D match, TRBD2 (5 bases). Trimming left V 2 bases short and J 8 bases short, with 13 bases between. There are 14 residues in the CDR3. Germline CDR1 reads SGHTA; CDR2 reads FQGNSA. The CDR3 protein is CASSLNPRSDEQFF. Here the CDR3 DNA reads TGTGCCAGCAGCTTAAACCCTCGTAGCGATGAGCAGTTCTTC.

A remark on this clonotype: This CDR3 is missing its conserved last phenylalanine or tryptophan, likely due to a read error. This rearrangement joins TRBV28 to TRBJ1-5; D is unresolved. V shed 6 bases and J shed 0 bases, with 6 bases lying between them. The CDR3 length is 13 residues. CDR1 MDHEN and CDR2 SYDVKM come from the germline V gene. CDR3 protein: CASRSYSNQPQHL. In nucleotides, the CDR3 is TGTGCCAGCAGGTCGTATAGCAATCAGCCCCAGCATCTT.

A note on this clonotype: Given a much more abundant clone one base away, this may be a read error. The chain combines TRBV28 with TRBJ2-3; no definite D call. The CDR3 is made up of 11 amino acids. The germline V gene has CDR1 MDHEN and CDR2 SYDVKM. The V end lost 7 bases, the J end lost 5 bases, and 7 bases lay between the germline ends. The CDR3 loop reads CASILGDTQYF. For the CDR3, the DNA is TGTGCCAGCATCTTGGGAGATACGCAGTATTTT.

The rearrangement joins TRBV5-1 to TRBJ2-5; 7 nucleotides align to TRBD2. The CDR3 extends over 12 amino acids. V was pared by 3 bases and J by 5 bases, with 1 base of the junction left unmatched. Germline assignment: CDR1 SGHRS and CDR2 YFSETQ. This chain's CDR3 is CASSWEGETQYF. The DNA of the CDR3 is TGCGCCAGCAGCTGGGAGGGGGAGACCCAGTACTTC.

J is TRBJ1-1 and V is TRBV29-1, with unresolved D. CDR1 and CDR2 (germline): SQVTM, ANQGSEA. The V end was cut by 8 bases, the J end by 3 bases, with 13 bases between. The CDR3 is 12 amino acids. In DNA form, the CDR3 reads TGCAGCCCGGGGTGGATGGACACTGAAGCTTTCTTT. Amino acid sequence: CSPGWMDTEAFF.

This clonotype has at least ten counts. J is TRBJ1-1 and V is TRBV19, with a tentative D call TRBD1 (5 bases). The CDR3 contains 15 residues. The germline V gene encodes CDR1 LNHDA and CDR2 SQIVND (reference sequence). Trimming pared 2 bases from V and 0 bases from J, leaving 10 bases between. CDR3 in amino acids: CASSISGGVNTEAFF. As DNA, the CDR3 is TGTGCCAGTAGTATATCCGGGGGGGTGAACACTGAAGCTTTCTTT.

At least ten counts were recorded for this clonotype. V is TRBV28 and J is TRBJ2-3; D perhaps matches TRBD1 (6 bases). The germline CDR1 and CDR2 sequences are MDHEN and SYDVKM. The germline V and J ends were trimmed by 6 bases and 2 bases, with 21 bases remaining between them. The CDR3 contains 17 residues. CDR3 in DNA: TGTGCCAGCAGCCTTGACCTAAGGGACATTCACACAGATACGCAGTATTTT. This sequence encodes CASSLDLRDIHTDTQYF.

This clonotype was detected ten times or more. This chain links TRBV2 with TRBJ1-5; D is uncertain. The CDR3 loop spans 14 amino acids. V lost 8 bases and J lost 0, with 11 bases in between. Per germline, CDR1 SNHLY and CDR2 FYNNEI. CDR3 DNA sequence: TGTGCCAGCTCACGGACGGATAGCAATCAGCCCCAGCATTTT. It specifies CASSRTDSNQPQHF.

The V call is TRBV4-3, the J call TRBJ2-3, with 10 bases aligning to TRBD2. CDR1 LGHNA and CDR2 YSLEER come from the germline V gene. Trimming took 0 bases from V and 4 from J; bases not matched to a gene: 4. This CDR3 spans 16 amino acids. The CDR3 here is CASSQDSGRTADTQYF. The CDR3 nucleotides read TGCGCCAGCAGCCAAGATAGCGGGAGGACCGCAGATACGCAGTATTTT.

The V call is TRBV7-2, the J call TRBJ2-2; weak D call: TRBD1 (6 bases). Germline lookup yields CDR1 SGHTA and CDR2 FQGNSA. This CDR3 contains 15 residues. V was trimmed by 5 bases and J by 4 bases, leaving 14 bases between them. CDR3 DNA: TGTGCCAGCAGCCCATGGACAGATCTCACCGGGGAGCTGTTTTTT. Protein sequence: CASSPWTDLTGELFF.

The sample holds many counts of this clonotype. The CDR3 region is CASSSLGALGVDQPQHF. The DNA of the CDR3 is TGTGCCAGCAGTTCGTTGGGGGCGCTGGGGGTTGATCAGCCCCAGCATTTT. The chain recombines TRBV27 with TRBJ1-5; weak D call: TRBD1 (6 bases). The CDR3 has 17 amino acids. With 4 bases removed from V and 5 bases from J, the gap between germline ends came to 21 bases. Germline CDR1 is MNHEY and CDR2 is SMNVEV (reference sequence).

This clonotype was counted many times. The rearrangement links TRBV5-1 to TRBJ1-1; tentative D call: TRBD1 (6 bases). This CDR3 contains 14 residues. Trimming left V 2 bases short and J 1 base short, with 9 bases between. Germline CDR1 is SGHRS and CDR2 is YFSETQ. CDR3 DNA sequence: TGCGCCAGCAGCTTTACGGGGGCGAACACTGAAGCTTTCTTT. It yields the protein CASSFTGANTEAFF.

The table lists this clonotype with many counts. V usage is TRBV15 and J usage is TRBJ2-7, with D perhaps TRBD2 (7 bases). Trimming cost V 1 base and J 4 bases, with 17 bases left between them. This CDR3 has 16 residues. Germline V gene sequence: CDR1 LNHNV, CDR2 YYDKDF (reference sequence). The chain's CDR3 is CATSRGSRRGGYEQYF. In DNA form, the CDR3 reads TGTGCCACCAGCAGAGGAAGTCGGAGGGGGGGGTACGAGCAGTACTTC.